A selection of T cell receptor beta chains follows, all from one sample in a study of T cell repertoires in cytomegalovirus infection. Their antigens are not known. MiXCR, applied by TCRdb to the reads, yields one record per CDR3 protein. The repertoire has approximately 1,000,000 distinct CDR3 sequences, approximately 31% of them found once; the top ten carry over 12%. The specimen comprised cultured CD8+ T cells from PBMCs, sampled from culture after CMV antigen stimulation. The receptors shown here come from a human donor in good health (CMV status not recorded). Some clones in this sample may be carry-over from other donors' samples. Each CDR3 is given with its conserved first and last residue. A D gene is named only where the DNA matches it firmly. The listing skips clone size in some rows; elsewhere it reads once, few, many or a size class.

j_call	v_call	clone_size	d_call	cdr3_length	cdr3_nt	cdr3_aa
TRBJ1-1	TRBV4-2	few	.	15	TGTGCCAGCAGCCCAACAGTGCAATTGAACACTGAAGCTTTCTTT	CASSPTVQLNTEAFF
TRBJ2-3	TRBV6-2/TRBV6-3	.	.	17	TGTACCAGCAGTTACCATCCGACAGGTTGGGGCACAGATACGCAGTATTTT	CTSSYHPTGWGTDTQYF
TRBJ2-7	TRBV19	.	TRBD2	16	TGTGCCAGTAGGCCGAATAGCGGGGGCCTCACCTACGAGCAGTACTTC	CASRPNSGGLTYEQYF
TRBJ2-6	TRBV25-1	many	.	12	TGTGCCAGCCTATCTGGGGCCAACGTCCTGACTTTC	CASLSGANVLTF
TRBJ1-1	TRBV5-4	once	.	14	TGTGCCAGCAGAAACGGCATCTTGAACACTGAAGCTTTCTTT	CASRNGILNTEAFF
TRBJ2-5	TRBV7-8	few	TRBD2	15	TGTGCCAGCAGCTTACCGGGGGGGCCGAAAGAGACCCAGTACTTC	CASSLPGGPKETQYF
TRBJ2-7	TRBV7-6	once	TRBD2	15	TGTGCCAGCAGCGACTTACTGGGGGGGGCCTACGAGCAGTACTTC	CASSDLLGGAYEQYF
TRBJ1-5	TRBV24-1	few	.	12	TGTGCCACCAGTGCGGGCAATCAGCCCCAGCATTTT	CATSAGNQPQHF
TRBJ1-1	TRBV2	few	.	14	TGTGCCAGCAGTGAAGCGGGGGCGATCTCTGAAGCTTTCTTT	CASSEAGAISEAFF
TRBJ1-1	TRBV27	few	.	12	TGTGCCAGCAGTTTTGGAGGGCGGAGGCCTTTCTTT	CASSFGGRRPFF
TRBJ2-1	TRBV19	.	TRBD1	13	TGTGCCAGTAGGTGGGACAGCTACAATGAGCAGTTCTTC	CASRWDSYNEQFF
TRBJ2-7	TRBV7-8	few	.	13	TGTGCCAGCTCCAGCGGGTGGGTCTACGAGCAGTACTTC	CASSSGWVYEQYF
TRBJ1-1	TRBV19	.	.	15	TGTGCCAGTAGAGTACAACCCAAAATGAACACTGAAGCTTTCTTT	CASRVQPKMNTEAFF
TRBJ2-7	TRBV19	.	TRBD1	17	TGTGCCATCTCCCAGGGACTGCCTGGACAGGGGAACTACGAGCAGTACTTC	CAISQGLPGQGNYEQYF
TRBJ1-1	TRBV29-1	.	.	12	TGCAGCGTCCCCGGCCAGGGGTTTGGAGCTTTCTTT	CSVPGQGFGAFF
TRBJ2-1	TRBV6-1	few	TRBD2	16	TGTGCCAGCAGTGAAAAAGCGGGGGGGCTTTACAATGAGCAGTTCTTC	CASSEKAGGLYNEQFF
TRBJ1-3	TRBV28	few	.	12	TGTGCCAGCAGCCGATCCACGGACACCATATATTTT	CASSRSTDTIYF
TRBJ1-6	TRBV27	few	.	12	TGTGCCAGCAGTGTGTATAATTCACCCCTCCACTTT	CASSVYNSPLHF
TRBJ2-1	TRBV28	.	.	12	TGTGCCAGCATGTCCACTTCCAATGAGCAGTTCTTC	CASMSTSNEQFF
TRBJ2-1	TRBV7-6	few	.	14	TGTGCCAGCAGCTTGGGGACAGCGGGGAATGAGCAGTTCTTC	CASSLGTAGNEQFF
TRBJ2-1	TRBV7-9	few	TRBD2	16	TGTGCCAGCAGCATTTCTAGCGGTTACTCCTACAATGAGCAGTTCTTC	CASSISSGYSYNEQFF
TRBJ2-1	TRBV19	few	TRBD2	14	TGTGCCAGTAGTTGGGCGGGGACTAACAATGAGCAGTTCTTC	CASSWAGTNNEQFF
TRBJ2-1	TRBV6-1	few	.	13	TGTGCCAGCAGTGTAGGGGGGTTCAATGAGCAGTTCTTC	CASSVGGFNEQFF
TRBJ2-7	TRBV6-5	.	.	19	TGTGCCAGCGCCTGGAAAAACAGAATGCGTCCGAACACGGTCTACGAGCAGTACTTC	CASAWKNRMRPNTVYEQYF
TRBJ1-2	TRBV6-1	few	TRBD1	14	TGTGCCAGCAGTGAATGGGGGACAGGTTATGGCTACACCTTC	CASSEWGTGYGYTF
TRBJ2-3	TRBV3-1	.	.	15	TGTGCCAGCAGCCAAACCCGCGGCTACACAGATACGCAGTATTTT	CASSQTRGYTDTQYF
TRBJ1-1	TRBV5-6	.	.	15	TGTGTCAGCAGCTTGGCGGGACAAGAGAACACTGAAGCTTTCTTT	CVSSLAGQENTEAFF
TRBJ1-2	TRBV7-4	.	.	13	TGTGTCAGCAGACGGGTCGATGCGTATGGCTACACCTTC	CVSRRVDAYGYTF
TRBJ2-2	TRBV6-1	.	.	14	TGTGCGGCGGGGCGAAAGGGAATCACCGGGGAGCTGTTTTTT	CAAGRKGITGELFF
TRBJ2-6	TRBV9	many	.	18	TGTGCCAGCAGGCATGCTCAGGTCGGGAACTCTGGGGCCAACGTCCTGACTTTC	CASRHAQVGNSGANVLTF
TRBJ2-2	TRBV7-6	few	.	13	TGTGCCAGCAGCTTAGTTTCTGACGGGGAGCTGTTTTTT	CASSLVSDGELFF
TRBJ1-2	TRBV7-2	many	.	14	TGTGCCAGCAGCTTAGTTGGTACAGGCTGGGGCTACACCTTC	CASSLVGTGWGYTF
TRBJ1-5	TRBV27	many	.	13	TGTGCCAGCAGGTCAAGTTGGGAACAGCCCCAGCATTTT	CASRSSWEQPQHF
TRBJ2-3	TRBV4-1	few	.	16	TGCGCCAGCGGACCCCCGGCGGGGGCGTACACAGATACGCAGTATTTT	CASGPPAGAYTDTQYF
TRBJ2-5	TRBV4-1	.	TRBD2	15	TGCGCCAGCAGCCCTTTCGGGACTACACAAGAGACCCAGTACTTC	CASSPFGTTQETQYF
TRBJ1-1	TRBV27	.	TRBD1	13	TGTGTCAGCAGCACAGGGGTGACGACTGAAGCTTTCTTT	CVSSTGVTTEAFF
TRBJ1-2	TRBV4-2	.	.	14	TGTGCCAGCAGCCTTTTCGGGAGGGAGTATGGCTACACCTTC	CASSLFGREYGYTF
TRBJ2-3	TRBV7-8	many	TRBD2	16	TGTGCCAGCAGCCCCCTTCTAGCGGGGGGAACAGATACGCAGTATTTT	CASSPLLAGGTDTQYF
TRBJ2-3	TRBV7-6	.	.	13	TGTGCCAGCAGCTCCGGCCCCGGAGATACGCAGTATTTT	CASSSGPGDTQYF
TRBJ2-7	TRBV7-4	.	.	15	TGTGCCAGCAGCCCTCCGGACGACAAACCCTACGAGCAGTACTTC	CASSPPDDKPYEQYF
TRBJ1-5	TRBV6-2/TRBV6-3	few	.	13	TGTGCCAGCAGTTACGCAGGGCATCAGCCCCAGCATTTT	CASSYAGHQPQHF
TRBJ2-1	TRBV7-4	.	TRBD2	17	TGTGCCAGCAGCGCAGGGACTAGCGGGGTCGCCTACAATGAGCAGTTCTTC	CASSAGTSGVAYNEQFF
TRBJ2-3	TRBV7-3	once	TRBD1	15	TGTGCCAGCAGCTCGACAGGGGGCAAGACAGATACGCAGTATTTT	CASSSTGGKTDTQYF
TRBJ2-1	TRBV5-6	.	TRBD1	15	TGTGCCAGCAGCTTCGGGGACAGGTACGACAATGAGCAGTTCTTC	CASSFGDRYDNEQFF
TRBJ2-3	TRBV7-9	few	TRBD2	16	TGTGCCAGCGAGGCTGGGAGCGGGATGAGCACAGATACGCAGTATTTT	CASEAGSGMSTDTQYF
TRBJ2-7	TRBV3-1	.	.	16	TGTGCCAGCAGCCAAGATTCCTCGGCGAGCTCCTACGAGCAGTACTTC	CASSQDSSASSYEQYF
TRBJ1-5	TRBV6-5	.	.	14	TGTGCCAGCAGTACCGGACAAGCCTATCAGCCCCAGCATTTT	CASSTGQAYQPQHF
TRBJ1-1	TRBV18	.	TRBD1	17	TGTGCCAGCTCACCCCTAGGGGACAGCCCATGGAACACTGAAGCTTTCTTT	CASSPLGDSPWNTEAFF
TRBJ1-5	TRBV7-9	few	.	17	TGTGCCAGCAGCTTACAGGGCCTGGGTGGTTCAGGTCAGCCCCAGCATTTT	CASSLQGLGGSGQPQHF
TRBJ1-1	TRBV14	few	.	15	TGTGCCAGCAGCCAAGAGATAGTTGGAGACCCTGAAGCTTTCTTT	CASSQEIVGDPEAFF
TRBJ1-5	TRBV7-8	many	TRBD1	18	TGTGCCAGCAGCTTGACGGGACGTGAGACAGGGGGCAATCAGCCCCAGCATTTT	CASSLTGRETGGNQPQHF